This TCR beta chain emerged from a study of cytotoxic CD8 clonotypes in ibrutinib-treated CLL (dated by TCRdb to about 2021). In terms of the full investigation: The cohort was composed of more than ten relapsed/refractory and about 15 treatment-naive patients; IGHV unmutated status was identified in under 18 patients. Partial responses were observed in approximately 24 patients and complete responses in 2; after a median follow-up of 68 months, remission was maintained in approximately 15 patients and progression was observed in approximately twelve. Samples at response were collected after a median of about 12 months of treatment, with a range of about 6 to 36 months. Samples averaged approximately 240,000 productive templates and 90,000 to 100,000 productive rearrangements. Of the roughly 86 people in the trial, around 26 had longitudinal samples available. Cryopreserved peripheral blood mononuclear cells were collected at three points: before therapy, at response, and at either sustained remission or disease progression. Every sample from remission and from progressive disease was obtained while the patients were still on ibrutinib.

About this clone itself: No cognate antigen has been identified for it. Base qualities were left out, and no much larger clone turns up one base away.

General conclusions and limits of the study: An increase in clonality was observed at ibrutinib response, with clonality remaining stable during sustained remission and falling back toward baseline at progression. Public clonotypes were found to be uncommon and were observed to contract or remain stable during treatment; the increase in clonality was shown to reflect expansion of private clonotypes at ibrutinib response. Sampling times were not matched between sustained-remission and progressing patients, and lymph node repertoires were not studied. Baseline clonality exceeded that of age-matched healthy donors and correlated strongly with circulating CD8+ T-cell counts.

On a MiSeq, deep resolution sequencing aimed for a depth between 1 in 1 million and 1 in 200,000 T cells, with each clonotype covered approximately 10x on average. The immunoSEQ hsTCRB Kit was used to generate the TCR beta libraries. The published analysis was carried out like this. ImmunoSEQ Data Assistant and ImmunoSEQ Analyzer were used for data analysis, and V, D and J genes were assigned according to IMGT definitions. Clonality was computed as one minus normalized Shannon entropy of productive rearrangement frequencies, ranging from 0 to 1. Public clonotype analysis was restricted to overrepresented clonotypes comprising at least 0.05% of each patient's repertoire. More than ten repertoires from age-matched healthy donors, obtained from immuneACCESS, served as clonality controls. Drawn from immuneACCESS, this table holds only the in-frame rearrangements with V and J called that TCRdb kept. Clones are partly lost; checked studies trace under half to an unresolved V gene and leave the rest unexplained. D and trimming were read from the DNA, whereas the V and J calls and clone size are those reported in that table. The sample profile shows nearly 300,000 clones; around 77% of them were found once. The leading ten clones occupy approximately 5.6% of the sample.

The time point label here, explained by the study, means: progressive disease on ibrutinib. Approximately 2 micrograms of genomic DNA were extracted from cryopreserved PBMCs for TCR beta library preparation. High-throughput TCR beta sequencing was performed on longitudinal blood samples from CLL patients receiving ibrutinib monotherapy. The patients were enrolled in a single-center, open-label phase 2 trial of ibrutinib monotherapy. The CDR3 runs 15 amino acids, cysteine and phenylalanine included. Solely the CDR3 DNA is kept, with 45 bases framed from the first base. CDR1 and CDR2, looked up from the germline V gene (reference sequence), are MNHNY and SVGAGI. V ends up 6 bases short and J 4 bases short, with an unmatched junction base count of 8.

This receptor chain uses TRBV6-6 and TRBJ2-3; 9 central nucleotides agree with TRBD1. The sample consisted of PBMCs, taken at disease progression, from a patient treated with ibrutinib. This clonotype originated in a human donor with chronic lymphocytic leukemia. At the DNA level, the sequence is TGTGCCAGCAGCCTGGGACAGGGTGTCGCAGATACGCAGTATTTT. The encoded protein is CASSLGQGVADTQYF.